The sequence of this TCR beta chain was determined in a study of vaccination and CD4 T cells after COVID-19 (dated by TCRdb to between 2021 and 2023). Notes on the research overall: In the convalescent cohort there were six males and four females, among whom were two Hispanic individuals, seven Caucasians, two Asians and one multiracial person. Each participant got two doses of either the Pfizer-BioNTech BNT162b2 vaccine (n=8) or the Moderna mRNA-1273 vaccine (n=2). Post-COVID blood samples from convalescent patients were collected a median of about 100 days after diagnosis, with a range of roughly 35 to 170 days. Post-vaccine blood samples were taken a median of around 68 days after the second vaccine dose, with a range of roughly 13 to 250 days. Culture stimuli were overlapping spike peptide pools from SARS-CoV-2 and from the common cold coronaviruses HCoV-NL63, HCoV-OC43 and HCoV-229E. Control cultures used a CEFX viral epitope pool as positive control, an HIV-1 Nef peptide pool as negative control, or no peptide. In roughly eleven COVID-19 convalescent patients and a handful of infection-naive healthy vaccine recipients, the spike-specific CD4+ TCR repertoire before mRNA vaccination was compared with the repertoire after mRNA vaccination. An earlier paper using these donors assessed, at the TCR clonotype level, memory CD4+ T cell crossreactivity between SARS-CoV-2 and common cold coronavirus spike proteins.

The treatment or condition label on this specimen signifies: 10-day PBMC culture with coronavirus spike peptide pools or control peptides (ViraFEST assay). CD4+ T cells from unexposed donors were collected before the COVID-19 pandemic (2011-2018). The ViraFEST assay, used in the study, expanded antigen-specific T cells with peptide pools and then identified the expanded clonotypes through TCR sequencing. Roughly 2.1 million PBMCs per well were cultured in IMDM with roughly 5% human AB serum and approximately 10 IU/ml IL-2, plus 10 ug/ml peptide pools. On days 3 and 7, half of the culture medium was replaced with fresh IL-2-containing medium. After 10 days of culture, CD4+ T cells were isolated by negative selection using the EasySep CD4+ T cell isolation kit. As cell number allowed, CD4+ T cells from unexposed donors were tested for reactivity to SARS-CoV-2 S and N and to four common cold coronavirus spike pools. PBMCs were separated from whole blood using Ficoll-Paque Plus gradient centrifugation and then either used fresh or cryopreserved at -140C. In general, triplicate wells were set up for every culture condition. Leukapheresis product for the unexposed donors was bought commercially.

The library came from PCR. At the Johns Hopkins FTIC core, DNA from the cultured CD4+ T cells underwent TCR sequencing with the Oncomine TCR Beta short-read assay. Genomic DNA was extracted from the cultured CD4+ T cells with the QIAamp micro DNA kit. Oncomine TCR Beta libraries from cultured CD4+ T cells were pooled with unique dual indexes and sequenced on an Illumina iSeq 100. The authors processed their data as follows. Non-productive sequences were filtered out, and CDR3s that did not start with C, did not end with F or W, or were shorter than 7 amino acids were discarded. Antigen-specific clonotypes were identified with the MANAFEST web application by comparing peptide-stimulated wells with reference and other culture wells. For a clone to be called positive, the clone needed an FDR below 0.05, an odds ratio above 5, and a productive frequency above 0.1% in at least two of three replicate wells. Cross-reactive clonotypes were defined as significantly expanded in both SARS-CoV-2 spike wells and at least one common cold coronavirus spike condition. CDR3 homology was assessed with Levenshtein distances (stringdist) and unrooted phylogenetic trees (ape) in R version 3.6.1. TCRdb itself trimmed the public reads at Q25 with fastp, ran MiXCR and retained productive beta chains. Each CDR3 protein appears once, grouped with its most common genes and DNA. TCRdb, not the original authors, processed these V and J calls. The sample includes approximately 10,000 distinct CDR3 sequences, with about half observed a single time. The ten largest make up 17% of the sample.

General study outcomes and caveats: Of the vaccine-specific clones in convalescent patients, 304 of 307, or nearly all, reacted only to SARS-CoV-2 spike and did not cross-react with common cold coronaviruses. Among convalescent patients, a median roughly 90% of the SARS-CoV-2-reactive clones seen after vaccination appeared only after vaccination, which suggests priming specific to the vaccine. The number of convalescent patients in the study was relatively small, and the study did not examine early timepoints following natural infection. An increase in the median number of SARS-CoV-2-reactive clonotypes from 20 to 25 after infection to 35 to 40 after vaccination was observed, but the change was not found to be significant.

V is cut by 0 bases and J by 1 base, and the space between the germline ends is 10 bases. From the cysteine through the phenylalanine, the CDR3 covers 15 amino acids. The read is trimmed to its CDR3 DNA, 45 bases read in frame from base 1. Taken from the germline V gene (reference sequence), the CDR1 and CDR2 loops are SGHNT and YYREEE. In regard to this clonotype: The target of this receptor is not known. The sample holds no much larger clone one base away, and base qualities are not on file.

Sample: CD4+ T cells from blood, cultured in vitro. Recombination joined TRBV5-4 with TRBJ2-5, with TRBD1 as a weak D call on 6 bases. The clonotype originates from a human donor in good health. The sequenced DNA is TGTGCCAGCAGCTTGGACCAGGGGCGCCAAGAGACCCAGTACTTC. The encoded protein is CASSLDQGRQETQYF.